This T cell receptor (beta chain) was observed in a study of T cells expressing NK-cell markers. Libraries used 5'RACE template switching adding universal primer site and UMIs. TCRdb re-called the 5' RACE reads, yielding one record per CDR3 amino acid sequence without DNA. The listing contains fewer than 550,000 distinct CDR3 sequences. Notes on this clonotype: Its antigen is currently unknown.

Findings and limits, study-wide: Researchers report these clonotypes also headed the CD3+CD56-NKG2C+ fraction in a handful of donors. Whether expanded NKG2C+ T cell clones were HCMV specific stayed uncertain.

This CDR3 contains 16 residues. Germline V gene sequence: CDR1 KGHDR, CDR2 SFDVKD. This TCR was recovered from a woman in her forties or fifties in good health. Sample: blood T cells: a sorted CD56 or NKG2C T cell subset, CD4+ or CD8+ T cells, or bulk PBMC T cells (not recorded which). The rearrangement uses TRBV24-1 and TRBJ2-1; the TRBD2 assignment by TCRdb is unverifiable without DNA. CDR3 region: CATSDPFSGSPNEQFF.